The 14 T cell receptor beta chains presented below share a single source sample, sequenced in a study of graft-versus-host responses after intestinal transplantation. TCRdb's table, derived via immunoSEQ multiplex PCR, lists solely in-frame clones and lacks some. The sample includes approximately 39,000 clones, approximately 94% seen only once; the top ten take about 0.2%. These receptors' antigens are unknown. Sequenced here: unstimulated CD4+ T cells sorted from spleen or lymph node cells, sampled before transplant. Every receptor here comes from a human donor who was the organ donor for an intestinal transplant.

A few counts support this clone. The chain links TRBV10-3 to TRBJ1-3; D gene ambiguous. The length of the CDR3 is 13 residues. V lost 4 bases and J lost 2, with 6 bases in between. Germline-derived CDR1 and CDR2 are ENHRY and SYGVKD. This chain's CDR3 is CAISAVTGNTIYF. CDR3 DNA sequence: TGTGCCATCAGTGCGGTAACTGGAAACACCATATATTTT.

The count of this clone is one. This chain connects TRBV6-1 to TRBJ2-5; D is uncertain. V was trimmed by 0 bases and J by 4 bases, leaving 6 bases between them. The CDR3 spans 13 residues. In germline, CDR1 is MNHNS, CDR2 SASEGT. CDR3 residues: CASSEAQRETQYF. The CDR3 nucleotides are TGTGCCAGCAGTGAAGCCCAAAGAGAGACCCAGTACTTC.

The rearrangement joins TRBV5-8 to TRBJ1-3; a weak D match, TRBD1 (6 bases). The V end lost 7 bases, the J end lost 2 bases, and 10 bases lay between the germline ends. The germline CDR1 and CDR2 sequences are SGHTS and YDEGEE. CDR3 length equals 13 residues. The CDR3 sequence is CASRGRPGNTIYF. CDR3 DNA: TGTGCCAGCCGGGGGCGTCCTGGAAACACCATATATTTT.

J is TRBJ2-2 and V is TRBV9, with 16 bases that match TRBD2. V was clipped by 4 bases and J by 0 bases; unmatched bases: 9. CDR1 and CDR2 (germline): SGDLS, YYNGEE. The CDR3 covers 20 residues. This chain's CDR3 is CASSFKPGLAGGPNTGELFF. In DNA, the CDR3 is TGTGCCAGCAGCTTCAAGCCGGGACTAGCGGGGGGGCCGAACACCGGGGAGCTGTTTTTT.

The chain links TRBV4-3 to TRBJ2-1, with 11 bases lining up with TRBD2. The CDR3 is made up of 15 amino acids. With 1 base clipped from V and 4 bases from J, the junction kept 0 bases outside the gene matches. The germline V gene has CDR1 LGHNA and CDR2 YSLEER. The CDR3, as DNA: TGCGCCAGCAGCCAAGCTAGCGGGGGGTACAATGAGCAGTTCTTC. It translates to CASSQASGGYNEQFF.

This clone appeared a single time. The chain carries TRBV27 and TRBJ2-3; 8 bases are shared with TRBD2. CDR1 is MNHEY and CDR2 is SMNVEV in the germline V gene (reference sequence). The CDR3 covers 15 residues. V was pared by 6 bases and J by 4 bases, with 9 bases of the junction left unmatched. CDR3 DNA: TGTGCCAGCAGCCTGCGGGGGGCTATGGCAGATACGCAGTATTTT. Its protein product is CASSLRGAMADTQYF.

The chain is built from TRBV9 and TRBJ2-7; D is ambiguous. V was clipped by 2 bases and J by 3 bases, with 9 bases between them. The CDR3 runs to 13 residues. From germline, CDR1 is SGDLS and CDR2 YYNGEE. Here the CDR3 DNA reads TGTGCCAGCAGCGTGACACCTTTCTACGAGCAGTACTTC. It is translated as CASSVTPFYEQYF.

Of note for this clone: The junction differs from germline at one of its ends, possibly a read error. In the same sample, other DNA sequences code for this CDR3. This chain joins TRBV5-6 and TRBJ1-1; D remains unclear. This CDR3 is 13 amino acids long. The germline V gene has CDR1 SGHDT and CDR2 YYEEEE. The CDR3 region has the DNA TGTGCCAGCAGCTTGGCTGCGAACACCGAAGCTTTCTTT. Amino acid sequence: CASSLAANTEAFF.

The CDR3 sequence is CASGRGGLLETQYF. The CDR3 nucleotides are TGTGCCAGCGGGCGGGGGGGCCTTTTGGAGACCCAGTACTTC. The chain employs TRBV5-5 and TRBJ2-5; 9 positions agree with TRBD2. CDR3 length equals 14 residues. V shed 7 bases and J 5 bases; nucleotides not matched to a gene: 9. Per germline, CDR1 SGHKS and CDR2 YYEKEE (reference sequence). The complete variable domain, with remaining parts taken from reference TRBV5-5 and TRBJ2-5, reads DAGVTQSPTHLIKTRGQQVTLRCSPISGHKSVSWYQQVLGQGPQFIFQYYEKEERGRGNFPDRFSARQFPNYSSELNVNALLLGDSALYLCASGRGGLLETQYFGPGTRLLVL.

The chain joins TRBV19 to TRBJ1-6; tentatively, D is TRBD1 (6 bases). V was cut by 11 bases and J by 0 bases, with 17 bases left in between. The CDR3 runs 16 residues. Germline loops: CDR1 LNHDA, CDR2 SQIVND (reference sequence). The CDR3 here is CASNQGHSSYNSPLHF. In DNA, the CDR3 is TGTGCCTCAAACCAGGGGCACAGCTCCTATAATTCACCCCTCCACTTT. Complete variable domain (other parts from reference TRBV19 and TRBJ1-6): DGGITQSPKYLFRKEGQNVTLSCEQNLNHDAMYWYRQDPGQGLRLIYYSQIVNDFQKGDIAEGYSVSREKKESFPLTVTSAQKNPTAFYLCASNQGHSSYNSPLHFGNGTRLTVT.

With regard to this clone: Relative to the germline gene, one junction end is altered; a read error may explain this. The same CDR3 also results from other DNA sequences found in this sample. This chain links TRBV6-5 with TRBJ2-1; 10 nucleotides match TRBD2. Germline CDR1 MNHEY, CDR2 SVGAGI. The CDR3 length is 13 residues. For the CDR3, the DNA is TGTGCCAGCAGCCGACTAGCGGGCAATGAGCAATTCTTC. It translates to CASSRLAGNEQFF.

The chain has TRBV5-6 and TRBJ2-3; D call uncertain. Deletions cut 1 base from V and 0 bases from J, with 3 bases between. Looked up from germline, CDR1 is SGHDT and CDR2 is YYEEEE. This CDR3 is 13 amino acids long. The CDR3 DNA reads as TGTGCCAGCAGCTTGACTAGCACAGATACGCAGTATTTT. It yields the protein CASSLTSTDTQYF.

The gene calls are TRBV7-2 and TRBJ2-3, with D possibly being TRBD1 or TRBD2 (6 bases each). Trimming pared 7 bases from V and 6 bases from J, leaving 17 bases between. Germline values: CDR1 SGHTA, CDR2 FQGNSA. The CDR3 runs to 14 residues. CDR3 residues: CASTRGGPRDTQYF. In nucleotides, the CDR3 is TGTGCCAGCACCCGAGGGGGGCCCAGGGATACGCAGTATTTT.

The chain uses TRBV9 and TRBJ1-1, with D maybe TRBD1 (5 bases). V was cut by 6 bases and J by 5 bases, with 17 bases left in between. Germline CDR1 SGDLS, CDR2 YYNGEE. This CDR3 comprises 14 residues. CDR3 protein: CASKKTVDSTEAFF. The CDR3 DNA reads TGTGCCAGCAAAAAGACAGTCGATTCAACTGAAGCTTTCTTT.